These 10 T cell receptor beta chains were all obtained from the same sample, sequenced in a study of T cell responses to AZD1222 COVID-19 vaccine. The table came from immunoSEQ multiplex PCR; TCRdb's copy has only in-frame clones and leaves some out. The table has 130,000 to 150,000 clones, 90% seen once. This material consisted of peripheral blood, taken on day 0 of AZD1222 vaccination. The receptors come from an adult in good health.

The rearrangement uses TRBV21-1 and TRBJ2-1; the table's D call TRBD1 went unverified against the DNA. TRBV21-1 is assigned pseudogene status. The CDR3 runs to 14 residues. The chain's CDR3 is CASITRGSYNEQFF. The CDR3, as DNA: TGTGCCAGCATTACCAGGGGGTCCTACAATGAGCAGTTCTTC.

This rearrangement joins TRBV5-1 to TRBJ1-6; TRBD1 might be the D (5 bases). This CDR3 has 15 residues. The germline V gene encodes CDR1 SGHRS and CDR2 YFSETQ. Trimming removed 3 bases at V and 6 bases at J, with 13 bases between. The CDR3 protein is CASSYRDGSNSPLHF. The CDR3 DNA is TGCGCCAGCAGCTACCGGGACGGATCTAATTCACCCCTCCACTTT.

J is TRBJ2-2 and V is TRBV7-3; tentatively, D is TRBD2 (6 bases). From germline, CDR1 is SGHTA and CDR2 FQGTGA. V lost 5 bases to trimming and J lost 2 bases, with 12 bases between them. The CDR3 runs 15 residues. CDR3 residues: CASSPGLTNTGELFF. The CDR3 DNA sequence: TGTGCCAGCAGCCCCGGACTAACAAACACCGGGGAGCTGTTTTTT. Filled out from reference TRBV7-3 and TRBJ2-2, the complete variable domain reads GAGVSQTPSNKVTEKGKYVELRCDPISGHTALYWYRQSLGQGPEFLIYFQGTGAADDSGLPNDRFFAVRPEGSVSTLKIQRTERGDSAVYLCASSPGLTNTGELFFGEGSRLTVL.

V is TRBV28 and J is TRBJ2-1, with 9 bases fitting TRBD2. Germline V lookup: CDR1 MDHEN, CDR2 SYDVKM. This CDR3 is 12 amino acids long. Trimming removed 6 bases from V and 15 bases from J; junction bases left unmatched: 9. The CDR3 region is CASSSVAGDLFF. The CDR3 DNA is TGTGCCAGCAGCTCCGTAGCGGGAGATCTGTTCTTC. The full variable domain, its missing parts supplied by reference TRBV28 and TRBJ2-1, is DVKVTQSSRYLVKRTGEKVFLECVQDMDHENMFWYRQDPGLGLRLIYFSYDVKMKEKGDIPEGYSVSREKKERFSLILESASTNQTSMYLCASSSVAGDLFFGPGTRLTVL.

The V gene is TRBV3-1 (or the pseudogene TRBV3-2), the J gene TRBJ1-5, with a possible D match to TRBD1 (5 bases). CDR1 LGHDT and CDR2 YNNKEL come from the germline V gene (reference sequence). The V and J ends lost 4 bases and 5 bases respectively, with 21 bases between them. CDR3 length: 17 amino acids. CDR3 nucleotides: TGTGCCAGCAGCCCCCCGCTATCGGGGGTTATCGATCAGCCCCAGCATTTT. This codes for CASSPPLSGVIDQPQHF.

V is TRBV3-1 (or the pseudogene TRBV3-2) and J is TRBJ2-3; D might be TRBD1 (5 bases). The CDR3 loop spans 14 amino acids. Trimming shortened V by 4 bases and J by 2 bases, and 10 bases separated the two germline ends. CDR1 is LGHDT, CDR2 YNNKEL, per germline (reference sequence). CDR3 sequence reads: CASSPGHNTDTQYF. The CDR3, as DNA: TGTGCCAGCAGCCCAGGACACAACACAGATACGCAGTATTTT.

The chain links TRBV5-4 to TRBJ1-3; D possibly corresponds to TRBD1 (5 bases). Germline CDR1 and CDR2: SGHNT and YYREEE (reference sequence). The V gene lost 1 base and the J gene lost 1 base, with 9 bases spanning the gap. The CDR3 runs 15 residues. The CDR3 spells CASSLYGGSGNTIYF. In nucleotides, the CDR3 is TGTGCCAGCAGCTTGTACGGGGGTTCTGGAAACACCATATATTTT.

The chain is built from TRBV19 and TRBJ2-7; a possible D gene is TRBD1 (5 bases). Germline lookup yields CDR1 LNHDA and CDR2 SQIVND (reference sequence). CDR3 length: 14 residues. V dropped 5 bases and J dropped 3 bases, with 14 bases sitting between them. The CDR3 nucleotides read TGTGCCAGTAGTGCAGGGAAAAGTGGCTACGAGCAGTACTTC. Translation gives CASSAGKSGYEQYF.

The chain is built from TRBV5-1 and TRBJ2-1; 9 bases are a match to TRBD2. Germline-derived CDR1 and CDR2 are SGHRS and YFSETQ. The CDR3 loop spans 16 amino acids. Losses at the gene ends were 0 bases for V and 10 bases for J; bases not matched to a gene: 11. In DNA, the CDR3 is TGCGCCAGCAGCTTGGTTCCTAGCGGGATGAACAGGGAGCAGTTCTTC. Its translation: CASSLVPSGMNREQFF.

CDR3 in DNA: TGTGCCAGTAGTCCGGTTGGACTAGCGGGCACCGGGGAGCTGTTTTTT. It is translated as CASSPVGLAGTGELFF. The chain uses TRBV19 and TRBJ2-2, with TRBD2 matching over 11 bases. The CDR3 covers 16 residues. With V trimmed by 5 bases and J by 4 bases, 6 bases remained unmatched. CDR1 and CDR2 (germline): LNHDA, SQIVND (reference sequence).